What follows are 11 T cell receptor beta chains derived from one specimen sequenced in a study of T cells in Graves' hyperthyroidism and ophthalmopathy. TCR beta CDR3 sequences were amplified from RNA transcripts. The study used the HTBI primer set for a first-round RT-PCR of the TCR CDR3. TCRdb processed the multiplex PCR reads anew with MiXCR; each CDR3 protein has one entry. The sample consists of more than 300,000 distinct CDR3 sequences, roughly 13% of them appearing once. Material for sequencing was blood. The receptors derive from a woman under 40 with Graves' hyperthyroidism.

This rearrangement joins TRBV28 to TRBJ1-3, with a weak D call TRBD1 (5 bases). This CDR3 spans 14 amino acids. Germline V CDR1 and CDR2: MDHEN, SYDVKM. V was shortened by 7 bases and J by 4 bases, with 14 bases between the two germline ends. In DNA form, the CDR3 reads TGTGCCAGCACCTCCGCGGGGGGAGGAAACACCATATATTTT. This translates into CASTSAGGGNTIYF.

V usage is TRBV20-1 and J usage is TRBJ2-7; D not certain. Trimming removed 6 bases from V and 0 bases from J, with 12 bases in between. This CDR3 has 13 amino acids. CDR1 DFQATT and CDR2 SNEGSKA come from the germline V gene (reference sequence). The CDR3 is CSAVPVSSYEQYF. DNA of the CDR3: TGCAGTGCAGTCCCCGTAAGCTCCTACGAGCAGTACTTC.

There are many counts of this clonotype. The chain couples TRBV12-3 or TRBV12-4 to TRBJ2-7, with 13 bases aligning to TRBD2. V shed 6 bases, J shed 6 bases, and the junction held 14 bases outside the gene matches. This CDR3 comprises 17 residues. The CDR3 is CASRRTGTSGRAFEQYF. The CDR3 nucleotides read TGTGCCAGCAGGCGGACAGGAACTAGCGGGAGGGCCTTCGAGCAGTACTTC.

This clonotype was seen at least ten times. J is TRBJ2-3 and V is TRBV7-9; D not certain. V was cut by 6 bases and J by 3 bases, with 10 bases left in between. The CDR3 runs 13 residues. Germline V gene lookup returns CDR1 SEHNR and CDR2 FQNEAQ (reference sequence). This CDR3 reads CASSRMETDTQYF. The CDR3 region has the DNA TGTGCCAGCAGTAGAATGGAAACAGATACGCAGTATTTT.

This chain joins TRBV12-3 or TRBV12-4 and TRBJ2-4, with D unresolved. V was shortened by 5 bases and J by 7 bases, with 15 bases between the two germline ends. CDR3 length equals 14 residues. The CDR3 protein is CASSPFKGFNIQYF. DNA for the CDR3: TGTGCCAGCAGTCCTTTTAAGGGCTTTAACATTCAGTACTTC.

V usage is TRBV29-1 and J usage is TRBJ2-7; 9 nucleotides match TRBD1. There are 16 residues in the CDR3. V trimming: 4 bases; J trimming: 4 bases; junction bases outside the gene matches: 14. Germline assignment: CDR1 SQVTM and CDR2 ANQGSEA. CDR3 sequence: CSVVLDGTGFRYEQYF. The CDR3 DNA reads as TGCAGCGTTGTATTGGATGGGACAGGGTTTCGTTACGAGCAGTACTTC.

This clonotype was recorded at least ten times. A read error may account for a junction end that differs from germline. The chain joins TRBV28 to TRBJ2-7, with a weak D call TRBD2 (6 bases). This CDR3 contains 12 residues. Per germline, CDR1 MDHEN and CDR2 SYDVKM. The CDR3 DNA follows: TGTGCCAGCAGTTCCCGGGACTTCCCTAGGCACTTC. Its protein is CASSSRDFPRHF. Full variable domain (missing parts from reference TRBV28 and TRBJ2-7): DVKVTQSSRYLVKRTGEKVFLECVQDMDHENMFWYRQDPGLGLRLIYFSYDVKMKEKGDIPEGYSVSREKKERFSLILESASTNQTSMYLCASSSRDFPRHFGPGTRLTVT.

The chain joins TRBV4-1 to TRBJ2-2; D gene unclear. The germline V gene encodes CDR1 MGHRA and CDR2 YSYEKL. The V gene lost 0 bases and the J gene lost 5 bases, with 10 bases spanning the gap. The CDR3 totals 15 residues. The CDR3 reads CASSQDPIGTGELFF. In DNA, the CDR3 is TGCGCCAGCAGCCAAGACCCCATTGGGACCGGGGAGCTGTTTTTT.

This clonotype occurred many times. The chain employs TRBV27 and TRBJ1-2; TRBD1 aligns across 7 bases. The CDR3 is made up of 15 amino acids. CDR1 is MNHEY and CDR2 is SMNVEV in the germline V gene (reference sequence). V gave up 8 bases and J gave up 4 bases; unmatched junction bases: 13. CDR3 sequence: CASAKQGNQPYGYTF. CDR3 nucleotide sequence: TGTGCCAGCGCCAAACAGGGGAATCAACCCTATGGCTACACCTTC.

The table lists this clonotype with many counts. The chain links TRBV19 to TRBJ2-3; TRBD2 agrees at 9 bases. Trimming removed 3 bases from V and 0 bases from J; junction bases left unmatched: 1. This CDR3 is built from 15 residues. Germline V CDR1 and CDR2: LNHDA, SQIVND (reference sequence). Here the CDR3 reads CASSMTSGSTDTQYF. For the CDR3, the DNA is TGTGCCAGTAGTATGACTAGCGGTAGCACAGATACGCAGTATTTT.

The chain recombines TRBV5-5 with TRBJ2-7; a possible D gene is TRBD2 (6 bases). In germline, CDR1 is SGHKS, CDR2 YYEKEE (reference sequence). V was trimmed by 6 bases and J by 6 bases, leaving 22 bases between them. The CDR3 covers 15 residues. CDR3 coding DNA: TGTGCCAGCATCATCTCGGTGGGGGGTTTCTCCGAGCAGTACTTC. Encoded protein: CASIISVGGFSEQYF.